These 30 T cell receptor beta chains were all obtained from the same sample, sequenced in a study of shared clonotypes between healthy human individuals (TCRdb year 2020). Library generation was performed with the immunoSEQ multiplex PCR assay. Sourced from immuneACCESS, this table was stored by TCRdb with only in-frame sequences that have V and J called. A share of the clones is absent; for the studies checked, an unresolved V gene accounts for under half, and the remainder has no known explanation. The sample table shows approximately 2.5 million clones, and around 90% are seen once. The ten largest account for around 0.14% of the sample. Source material: naive CD4+ T cells sorted from blood. This specimen's cell subset or site label, per the study, means: CD45RA+ positively selected. These receptors were taken from a man aged 18 to 29 in good health.

The chain recombines TRBV6-4 with TRBJ2-3; no clear D gene. CDR1 and CDR2 from the germline V gene are MRHNA and SNTAGT. V was cut by 5 bases and J by 3 bases, with 9 bases left in between. There are 13 residues in the CDR3. The CDR3 loop reads CASSLGWTDTQYF. The CDR3, as DNA: TGTGCCAGCAGTCTGGGTTGGACAGATACGCAGTATTTT.

This clone has a single count. The V and J genes are TRBV11-2 and TRBJ2-7; D may be TRBD2 (6 bases). The CDR3 has 15 amino acids. Germline assignment: CDR1 SGHAT and CDR2 FQNNGV. The V end was cut by 5 bases, the J end by 2 bases, with 16 bases between. DNA for the CDR3: TGTGCCAGCAGCATCCTGGCTAGCGCGACCTACGAGCAGTACTTC. Its protein product is CASSILASATYEQYF.

This clone was found a few times. V and J are TRBV5-6 and TRBJ1-2; D gene ambiguous. Germline V gives CDR1 SGHDT, CDR2 YYEEEE. The CDR3 loop spans 12 amino acids. V lost 0 bases and J lost 8, with 8 bases in between. The CDR3, as DNA: TGTGCCAGCAGCTTGGACGGTCGGGGCTACACCTTC. Protein product: CASSLDGRGYTF.

J is TRBJ2-4 and V is TRBV18, with 7 bases fitting TRBD2. Germline V gene lookup returns CDR1 KGHSH and CDR2 LQKENI. Trimming took 0 bases from V and 11 from J; bases not matched to a gene: 4. CDR3 length equals 13 residues. This chain's CDR3 is CASSPPAGELQYF. The DNA of the CDR3 is TGTGCCAGCTCACCACCGGCGGGGGAACTTCAGTACTTC.

Here the CDR3 reads CASSIAPGVGYEQYF. DNA for the CDR3: TGTGCCAGTAGTATAGCCCCAGGGGTTGGATACGAGCAGTACTTC. The rearrangement joins TRBV19 to TRBJ2-7; maybe TRBD1 (6 bases). Trimming left V 1 base short and J 4 bases short, with 14 bases between. This CDR3 contains 15 residues. Germline lookup yields CDR1 LNHDA and CDR2 SQIVND (reference sequence). The full variable domain, with the rest looked up from reference TRBV19 and TRBJ2-7, is DGGITQSPKYLFRKEGQNVTLSCEQNLNHDAMYWYRQDPGQGLRLIYYSQIVNDFQKGDIAEGYSVSREKKESFPLTVTSAQKNPTAFYLCASSIAPGVGYEQYFGPGTRLTVT.

In the case of this clone: A read error may explain this, as a much larger clone is one base away. The chain is built from TRBV7-9 and TRBJ1-1; 7 bases line up with TRBD1. The CDR3 is made up of 13 amino acids. The germline CDR1 and CDR2 sequences are SEHNR and FQNEAQ (reference sequence). Losses at the gene ends were 4 bases for V and 1 base for J; bases not matched to a gene: 0. CDR3: CASSWDRNTEAFF. The CDR3 nucleotides are TGTGCCAGCAGCTGGGACAGGAACACTGAAGCTTTCTTT.

As concerns this clone: The sample has other DNA sequences that encode this CDR3 too. The CDR3 protein is CASSLVLYEQYF. CDR3 nucleotides: TGTGCCAGCAGCTTAGTCTTGTACGAGCAGTACTTC. The chain is built from TRBV7-9 and TRBJ2-7; D not resolved. The germline V gene encodes CDR1 SEHNR and CDR2 FQNEAQ (reference sequence). V lost 1 base to trimming and J lost 4 bases, with 5 bases between them. The CDR3 spans 12 residues. Supplemented by reference TRBV7-9 and TRBJ2-7, the full variable domain reads DTGVSQNPRHKITKRGQNVTFRCDPISEHNRLYWYRQTLGQGPEFLTYFQNEAQLEKSRLLSDRFSAERPKGSFSTLEIQRTEQGDSAMYLCASSLVLYEQYFGPGTRLTVT.

V is TRBV7-9 and J is TRBJ1-4; TRBD1 aligns across 10 bases. The junction had 5 bases not matched to a gene; V was cut back by 0 bases and J by 7 bases. This CDR3 has 16 residues. The germline CDR1 and CDR2 sequences are SEHNR and FQNEAQ (reference sequence). CDR3 in amino acids: CASSLAETGGVEKLFF. The DNA of the CDR3 is TGTGCCAGCAGCTTAGCAGAGACAGGGGGCGTTGAAAAACTGTTTTTT.

The chain has TRBV6-5 and TRBJ1-5, with a weak D call TRBD1 (6 bases). This CDR3 region has 12 residues. V lost 6 bases to trimming and J lost 8 bases, with 11 bases between them. CDR1 and CDR2 from the germline V gene are MNHEY and SVGAGI. CDR3 amino acids: CASRQGGEPQHF. CDR3 DNA sequence: TGTGCCAGCAGACAGGGAGGGGAGCCCCAGCATTTT.

In its sample, this clone was seen once. The CDR3 nucleotides are TGTGCCAGCAGCACCTCTGGGGTCCTCTCCTACGAGCAGTACTTC. It specifies CASSTSGVLSYEQYF. The V call is TRBV7-2, the J call TRBJ2-7, with D uncertain. The CDR3 runs 15 residues. Trimming removed 5 bases from V and 0 bases from J, with 14 bases in between. CDR1 and CDR2 (germline): SGHTA, FQGNSA.

This clone was observed once. This rearrangement joins TRBV30 to TRBJ2-7; D ambiguous. The germline V gene has CDR1 GTSNPN and CDR2 SVGIG (reference sequence). The germline V and J ends were trimmed by 1 base and 2 bases, with 12 bases remaining between them. This CDR3 region has 14 residues. The CDR3 DNA reads as TGTGCCTGGAGTGCCCCCTGGTCCGCCTACGAGCAGTACTTC. Its protein product is CAWSAPWSAYEQYF. The whole variable domain, remainder taken from reference TRBV30 and TRBJ2-7, is SQTIHQWPATLVQPVGSPLSLECTVEGTSNPNLYWYRQAAGRGLQLLFYSVGIGQISSEVPQNLSASRPQDRQFILSSKKLLLSDSGFYLCAWSAPWSAYEQYFGPGTRLTVT.

V usage is TRBV5-1 and J usage is TRBJ2-7; 7 positions match TRBD2. The CDR3 is 15 residues long. The germline V gene has CDR1 SGHRS and CDR2 YFSETQ. The V segment lost 1 base and the J segment 3 bases; nucleotides outside the gene matches: 7. This CDR3 is CASSLWASGGYEQYF. The DNA of the CDR3 is TGCGCCAGCAGCTTGTGGGCTTCGGGAGGCTACGAGCAGTACTTC.

About this clone: At the DNA level, this CDR3 is encoded by other sequences in the same sample as well. The gene calls are TRBV7-2 and TRBJ2-3; no clear D gene. CDR1 is SGHTA, CDR2 FQGNSA, per germline. Trimming cost V 4 bases and J 5 bases, with 7 bases left between them. The CDR3 covers 12 residues. CDR3 DNA: TGTGCCAGCAGCTCCTGGGGAGATACGCAGTATTTT. As protein: CASSSWGDTQYF.

The rearrangement uses TRBV18 and TRBJ2-3; tentative D call: TRBD2 (6 bases). The CDR3 consists of 17 residues. CDR1 is KGHSH and CDR2 is LQKENI in the germline V gene. Trimming cost V 3 bases and J 4 bases, with 20 bases left between them. For the CDR3, the DNA is TGTGCCAGCTCACCGCGTCGGGACTTTGGTAGCCCAGATACGCAGTATTTT. Encoded protein: CASSPRRDFGSPDTQYF.

This clone came up a few times. In nucleotides, the CDR3 is TGCGCCAGCAGTTCACAGTACATGAACACTGAAGCTTTCTTT. This sequence encodes CASSSQYMNTEAFF. The chain uses TRBV10-2 and TRBJ1-1, with D hard to call. The V gene lost 5 bases and the J gene lost 0 bases, with 10 bases spanning the gap. Germline CDR1 and CDR2: WSHSY and SAAADI. The CDR3 spans 14 residues.

The J gene is TRBJ2-6, the V gene TRBV9; unclear D gene. In germline, CDR1 is SGDLS, CDR2 YYNGEE. The CDR3 is 17 residues long. V lost 0 bases and J lost 0, with 10 bases in between. CDR3 loop: CASSVADRSSGANVLTF. CDR3 DNA sequence: TGTGCCAGCAGCGTAGCTGATCGGAGCTCTGGGGCCAACGTCCTGACTTTC.

In nucleotides, the CDR3 is TGCGCCAGCAGCTTATTACAGGGGGCCACCGGGGAGCTGTTTTTT. Translation: CASSLLQGATGELFF. This chain uses TRBV5-1 with TRBJ2-2; TRBD1 agrees at 9 bases. V was pared by 2 bases and J by 4 bases, with 3 bases of the junction left unmatched. Germline V CDR1 and CDR2: SGHRS, YFSETQ. The CDR3 contains 15 residues.

The chain is built from TRBV18 and TRBJ2-3; 10 positions match TRBD1. The CDR3 extends over 15 amino acids. With V trimmed by 2 bases and J by 4 bases, 3 bases remained unmatched. The V gene's germline CDR1 is KGHSH and CDR2 LQKENI. The CDR3 loop reads CASSPVGTGADTQYF. As DNA, the CDR3 is TGTGCCAGCTCACCAGTTGGGACAGGGGCAGATACGCAGTATTTT.

The V and J genes are TRBV29-1 and TRBJ1-4; 7 bases map to TRBD1. The CDR3 contains 13 residues. In germline, CDR1 is SQVTM, CDR2 ANQGSEA. V lost 6 bases and J lost 4; bases outside the gene matches: 5. The CDR3 here is CSVDDRVNEKLFF. CDR3 DNA: TGCAGCGTAGATGACAGGGTTAATGAAAAACTGTTTTTT.

The genes are TRBV5-6 and TRBJ2-6; D uncertain. The germline V and J ends were trimmed by 1 base and 0 bases, with 5 bases remaining between them. Looked up from germline, CDR1 is SGHDT and CDR2 is YYEEEE. The CDR3 is made up of 15 amino acids. The CDR3 spells CASSLWGSGANVLTF. The CDR3 bases are TGTGCCAGCAGCTTGTGGGGCTCTGGGGCCAACGTCCTGACTTTC.

The gene calls are TRBV11-2 and TRBJ2-3; TRBD1 aligns across 9 bases. Trimming at V came to 1 base and at J to 2 bases, leaving 10 bases not matched to a gene. Germline V lookup: CDR1 SGHAT, CDR2 FQNNGV. CDR3 length: 18 amino acids. In DNA, the CDR3 is TGTGCCAGCAGCTTAGTTTTTGACCGGGACAGGGCCACAGATACGCAGTATTTT. Its translation: CASSLVFDRDRATDTQYF.

This clone appeared once. The chain is built from TRBV18 and TRBJ2-1; 9 bases line up with TRBD2. This CDR3 contains 17 residues. Per germline, CDR1 KGHSH and CDR2 LQKENI. With 2 bases clipped from V and 5 bases from J, the junction kept 10 bases outside the gene matches. The CDR3 region is CASSPRVAGVIDNEQFF. The CDR3 region has the DNA TGTGCCAGCTCACCAAGGGTAGCGGGAGTTATTGACAATGAGCAGTTCTTC.

V is TRBV5-1 and J is TRBJ2-7; 8 nucleotides line up with TRBD2. The CDR3 sequence is 16 residues long. CDR1 and CDR2 (germline): SGHRS, YFSETQ. The ends lost 4 bases at V and 1 base at J; junction bases unmatched: 10. The CDR3 here is CASSPVSGMDSYEQYF. The CDR3 region has the DNA TGCGCCAGCAGCCCAGTTAGCGGGATGGATTCCTACGAGCAGTACTTC.

The chain uses TRBV29-1 and TRBJ2-1; the D is unclear. Trimming pared 2 bases from V and 8 bases from J, leaving 4 bases between. Germline V gene sequence: CDR1 SQVTM, CDR2 ANQGSEA. The CDR3 loop spans 10 amino acids. The CDR3 loop reads CSVENHEQFF. The CDR3 DNA reads TGCAGCGTTGAAAATCATGAGCAGTTCTTC.

This CDR3 is CASSPGFYNEQFF. The CDR3 DNA reads TGTGCCAGCAGTCCGGGCTTTTACAATGAGCAGTTCTTC. The J gene is TRBJ2-1, the V gene TRBV27; no reliable D call. The CDR3 is made up of 13 amino acids. Germline assignment: CDR1 MNHEY and CDR2 SMNVEV (reference sequence). Trimming took 5 bases from V and 4 from J, leaving 9 bases between them.

For this clone: Additional DNA sequences in this sample encode the identical CDR3. J is TRBJ1-6 and V is TRBV19, with a possible D match to TRBD1 (5 bases). Germline values: CDR1 LNHDA, CDR2 SQIVND (reference sequence). This CDR3 has 14 amino acids. The V and J ends lost 2 bases and 7 bases respectively, with 9 bases between them. In DNA form, the CDR3 reads TGTGCCAGTAGTATACGAGGGGAGAATTCACCCCTCCACTTT. It specifies CASSIRGENSPLHF.

V gene TRBV30 combines with J gene TRBJ2-5, with 12 bases fitting TRBD1. TRBJ2-7 matches the DNA end more closely, so the J call is doubtful. The CDR3 has 15 amino acids. Germline V gene lookup returns CDR1 GTSNPN and CDR2 SVGIG (reference sequence). CDR3 residues: CAWSVGTGGVYEQYF. CDR3 sequence (DNA): TGTGCCTGGAGTGTGGGGACAGGGGGCGTGTACGAGCAGTACTTC.

This rearrangement joins TRBV30 to TRBJ1-1; TRBD1 is a possible D gene (6 bases). V lost 4 bases, J lost 11 bases, and 17 bases lay in between. Germline V gene data show CDR1 as GTSNPN and CDR2 as SVGIG (reference sequence). This CDR3 contains 12 residues. This CDR3 is CAWKTIGQTAFF. The CDR3 DNA sequence: TGTGCCTGGAAGACAATTGGACAGACGGCTTTCTTT.

The chain carries TRBV6-1 and TRBJ2-2; D perhaps matches TRBD1 (6 bases). The V and J ends lost 4 bases and 1 base respectively, with 13 bases between them. From germline, CDR1 is MNHNS and CDR2 SASEGT. The CDR3 is 16 amino acids. The CDR3 protein is CASSGWTDVNTGELFF. The CDR3 region has the DNA TGTGCCAGCAGTGGGTGGACAGACGTGAACACCGGGGAGCTGTTTTTT.

The rearrangement joins TRBV18 to TRBJ2-1; D is tentatively TRBD1 or TRBD2 (5 bases each). The CDR3 is 14 amino acids. With 3 bases removed from V and 5 bases from J, the gap between germline ends came to 11 bases. Germline assignment: CDR1 KGHSH and CDR2 LQKENI. This chain's CDR3 is CASSPTGPDNEQFF. CDR3 coding DNA: TGTGCCAGCTCACCCACGGGACCAGACAATGAGCAGTTCTTC.